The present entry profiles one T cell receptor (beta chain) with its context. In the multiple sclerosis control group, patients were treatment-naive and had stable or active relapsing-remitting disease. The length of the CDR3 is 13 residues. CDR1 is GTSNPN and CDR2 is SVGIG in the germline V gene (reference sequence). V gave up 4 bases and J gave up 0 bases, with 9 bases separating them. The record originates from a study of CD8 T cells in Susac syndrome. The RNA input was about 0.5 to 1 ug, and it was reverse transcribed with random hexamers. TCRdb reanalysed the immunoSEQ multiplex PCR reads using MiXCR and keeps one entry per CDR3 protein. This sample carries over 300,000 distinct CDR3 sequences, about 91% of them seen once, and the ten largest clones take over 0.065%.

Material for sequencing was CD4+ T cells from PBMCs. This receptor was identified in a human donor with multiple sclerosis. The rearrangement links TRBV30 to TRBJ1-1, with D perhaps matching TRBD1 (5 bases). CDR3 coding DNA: TGTGCCTGGAAGGGGACGGTGAACACTGAAGCTTTCTTT. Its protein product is CAWKGTVNTEAFF.